Below are 7 T cell receptor beta chains sequenced from a single sample in a study of T cells in Graves' hyperthyroidism and ophthalmopathy. Amplified regions were TCR beta CDR3 sequences from RNA transcripts. When the TCR CDR3 underwent first-round RT-PCR, the HTBI primer set was used. TCRdb independently ran MiXCR on the multiplex PCR reads; one entry per CDR3 protein. This sample has hundreds of thousands of distinct CDR3 sequences, with around 26% found just once. What was sequenced was blood. The source is a woman in her thirties or forties with Graves' ophthalmopathy.

This clonotype occurred many times. J is TRBJ2-3 and V is TRBV11-2, with D perhaps matching TRBD2 (6 bases). V shed 1 base and J shed 0 bases, with 11 bases lying between them. Germline V CDR1 and CDR2: SGHAT, FQNNGV. This CDR3 is built from 16 residues. CDR3 protein: CASSLGRGRSTDTQYF. The CDR3 DNA sequence: TGTGCCAGCAGCTTAGGTCGGGGGAGAAGCACAGATACGCAGTATTTT.

This clonotype appeared many times. The chain combines TRBV19 with TRBJ2-7; D unclear. This CDR3 is 13 amino acids long. V dropped 3 bases and J dropped 0 bases, with 6 bases sitting between them. Germline CDR1 reads LNHDA; CDR2 reads SQIVND (reference sequence). CDR3 loop: CASSMGISYEQYF. Here the CDR3 DNA reads TGTGCCAGTAGTATGGGTATCTCCTACGAGCAGTACTTC. The full variable domain, rest sourced from reference TRBV19 and TRBJ2-7, is DGGITQSPKYLFRKEGQNVTLSCEQNLNHDAMYWYRQDPGQGLRLIYYSQIVNDFQKGDIAEGYSVSREKKESFPLTVTSAQKNPTAFYLCASSMGISYEQYFGPGTRLTVT.

The chain links TRBV7-2 to TRBJ2-7; D is uncertain. The V and J ends lost 1 base and 4 bases respectively, with 11 bases between them. The CDR3 has 14 amino acids. Germline V gene data show CDR1 as SGHTA and CDR2 as FQGNSA. CDR3 DNA sequence: TGTGCCAGCAGCTTAGGGATGGAAGAGTACGAGCAGTACTTC. Residues: CASSLGMEEYEQYF.

The table lists this clonotype with many counts. The V gene is TRBV5-4, the J gene TRBJ1-2, with a possible D match to TRBD1 (5 bases). Trimming removed 0 bases at V and 8 bases at J, with 11 bases between. Germline CDR1 SGHNT, CDR2 YYREEE (reference sequence). The CDR3 runs 13 residues. The chain's CDR3 is CASSLVSGGGYTF. CDR3 bases: TGTGCCAGCAGCTTGGTCTCGGGGGGGGGCTACACCTTC.

This clonotype showed up just once. The chain joins TRBV27 to TRBJ1-1, with TRBD1 identical over 8 bases. Germline CDR1 is MNHEY and CDR2 is SMNVEV (reference sequence). The CDR3 runs to 17 residues. After removal of 3 bases from V and 3 bases from J, the junction contained 12 bases not matched to a gene. The chain's CDR3 is CASSFRTGSPIDTEAFF. CDR3 nucleotides: TGTGCCAGCAGTTTCAGGACAGGGTCGCCTATTGACACTGAAGCTTTCTTT.

This clonotype was recorded many times. The conserved phenylalanine or tryptophan is not found at the CDR3 terminus, so this likely reflects a read error. The chain carries TRBV7-9 and TRBJ2-7, with 7 bases identical to TRBD2. The germline V gene encodes CDR1 SEHNR and CDR2 FQNEAQ (reference sequence). This CDR3 is 15 amino acids long. Trimming removed 5 bases from V and 0 bases from J; junction bases left unmatched: 7. This CDR3 reads CASSVSGMSSYEQYL. The CDR3 DNA reads as TGTGCCAGCAGCGTAAGCGGGATGAGCTCCTACGAGCAGTACCTC.

The rearrangement links TRBV6-5 to TRBJ2-7; D gene unclear. Germline assignment: CDR1 MNHEY and CDR2 SVGAGI. CDR3 length: 14 amino acids. The V end lost 4 bases, the J end lost 3 bases, and 13 bases lay between the germline ends. CDR3 in DNA: TGTGCCAGCAGTTCAACACCTAGGGACTACGAGCAGTACTTC. Its protein product is CASSSTPRDYEQYF.